The next 20 T cell receptor beta chains were all read from a single sample in a study of T cell clusters in autoimmune cytopenias. TRB was amplified from approximately 250 ng of peripheral blood genomic DNA per sample. One tube held mixed TRB-A and TRB-B primer pools for touch-down PCR. One entry per CDR3 protein, without DNA, is what TCRdb gives after re-calling the multiplex PCR reads. The repertoire table contains approximately 6,100 distinct CDR3 sequences. The sample taken for sequencing was peripheral blood. Receptors originate from a human donor with an autoimmune cytopenia or autoimmune hepatitis (not recorded which).

In terms of frequency, this clonotype is medium-sized. The chain recombines TRBV29-1 with TRBJ1-1; TCRdb's D call of TRBD1 is untestable without DNA. The germline V gene encodes CDR1 SQVTM and CDR2 ANQGSEA. The CDR3 contains 15 residues. CDR3: CSVGGTGGESFEAFF.

This chain joins TRBV20-1 and TRBJ2-2; TCRdb proposes TRBD1, but this gene call is untestable without DNA. The germline CDR1 and CDR2 sequences are DFQATT and SNEGSKA (reference sequence). The CDR3 loop spans 15 amino acids. This CDR3 reads CSARDAGKGTGELFF.

Considering frequency, this clonotype is medium-sized. CDR3 sequence reads: CASSLGIGSTDTQYF. The chain joins TRBV12-3 or TRBV12-4 to TRBJ2-3; absent DNA, TCRdb's TRBD1 call cannot be checked. The CDR3 is 15 amino acids.

This sequence joins TRBV5-5 and TRBJ2-5. CDR1 SGHKS and CDR2 YYEKEE come from the germline V gene (reference sequence). This CDR3 has 13 residues. The CDR3 loop is CASSFLDQETQYF. Looking up the rest from reference TRBV5-5 and TRBJ2-5 gives the full variable domain: DAGVTQSPTHLIKTRGQQVTLRCSPISGHKSVSWYQQVLGQGPQFIFQYYEKEERGRGNFPDRFSARQFPNYSSELNVNALLLGDSALYLCASSFLDQETQYFGPGTRLLVL.

This clonotype counts as medium-sized by frequency. The chain carries TRBV30 and TRBJ2-6. Per the germline V gene, CDR1 is GTSNPN and CDR2 is SVGIG (reference sequence). This CDR3 contains 12 residues. The chain's CDR3 is CAWSAGANVLTF.

This rearrangement joins TRBV5-5 to TRBJ2-3. In germline, CDR1 is SGHKS, CDR2 YYEKEE (reference sequence). This CDR3 is built from 15 residues. CDR3 amino acids: CASSLRFDFTDTQYF.

The V gene is TRBV6-5, the J gene TRBJ1-2; checking the TCRdb D call of TRBD1 is not possible without DNA. From germline, CDR1 is MNHEY and CDR2 SVGAGI. This CDR3 comprises 14 residues. CDR3 loop: CASSSRTGGYGYTF.

The V call is TRBV11-3, the J call TRBJ2-7; TCRdb designates TRBD1, a call that cannot be tested without DNA. Germline V gene sequence: CDR1 SGHNT, CDR2 YENEEA. This CDR3 contains 12 residues. CDR3 region: CASSLTGWEQYF.

This clonotype is labeled medium-sized based on frequency. The rearrangement joins TRBV10-3 to TRBJ2-1; TCRdb gives TRBD2 as the D gene, but with no DNA this cannot be confirmed. There are 15 residues in the CDR3. Germline V CDR1 and CDR2: ENHRY, SYGVKD. CDR3 region: CAISESRGLASEQFF.

Considering frequency, this clonotype is medium-sized. This sequence joins TRBV6-1 and TRBJ2-1; TCRdb calls TRBD1, which cannot be checked without DNA. The germline CDR1 and CDR2 sequences are MNHNS and SASEGT. This CDR3 comprises 15 residues. The CDR3 is CASSEGDEAYNEQFF.

The chain is built from TRBV7-6 and TRBJ1-3; TCRdb names TRBD1, which stays unverified in the absence of DNA. The CDR3 is 16 amino acids. Germline CDR1 SGHVS, CDR2 FNYEAQ. The CDR3 spells CASSPLSGSSGNTIYF.

The chain joins TRBV10-3 to TRBJ2-1; TCRdb names TRBD1, which stays unverified in the absence of DNA. Per the germline V gene, CDR1 is ENHRY and CDR2 is SYGVKD. The CDR3 has 11 residues. CDR3 in amino acids: CAISAGVEQFF.

This chain uses TRBV18 with TRBJ1-5. The CDR3 spans 16 residues. Germline V gene lookup returns CDR1 KGHSH and CDR2 LQKENI. This CDR3 is CASSPSTAGGNQPQHF.

This chain uses TRBV10-3 with TRBJ2-1. CDR1 and CDR2 from the germline V gene are ENHRY and SYGVKD. The CDR3 covers 12 residues. Here the CDR3 reads CAISDSDREQFF.

This chain links TRBV28 with TRBJ1-3; TCRdb designates TRBD1, a call that cannot be tested without DNA. This CDR3 is built from 13 residues. Germline CDR1 and CDR2: MDHEN and SYDVKM. CDR3 amino acids: CASSLNRGNTIYF.

The V gene is TRBV27, the J gene TRBJ1-6. CDR1 and CDR2 from the germline V gene are MNHEY and SMNVEV (reference sequence). The CDR3 length is 16 residues. This chain's CDR3 is CASRVGPEGGNSPLHF.

The rearrangement links TRBV4-1 to TRBJ1-1; TCRdb gives TRBD1 as the D gene, but with no DNA this cannot be confirmed. CDR1 is MGHRA and CDR2 is YSYEKL in the germline V gene. The CDR3 has 18 residues. This chain's CDR3 is CASSQDTTRASLNTEAFF.

This clonotype ranks as medium-sized in terms of frequency. This CDR3 reads CSVRTDLYEQYF. The rearrangement joins TRBV29-1 to TRBJ2-7. This CDR3 has 12 residues. CDR1 SQVTM and CDR2 ANQGSEA come from the germline V gene.

The rearrangement links TRBV6-4 to TRBJ1-2; TCRdb returns TRBD1, unconfirmable since there is no DNA. CDR1 and CDR2 from the germline V gene are MRHNA and SNTAGT. This CDR3 has 12 amino acids. The CDR3: CASSPGGGGYTF.

This clonotype is called medium-sized (0.01 to 0.1%) based on its frequency. The CDR3 spells CASSSESGAFYNEQFF. The rearrangement joins TRBV11-3 to TRBJ2-1; TCRdb names TRBD1, which stays unverified in the absence of DNA. The CDR3 totals 16 residues. CDR1 SGHNT and CDR2 YENEEA come from the germline V gene.